These 31 T cell receptor beta chains share one sample of origin, sequenced in a study of blood T cell repertoires in COVID-19 (dated by TCRdb to 2018 to 2020). Library prep was done by the immunoSEQ multiplex PCR assay. The immuneACCESS repertoire file appears here via TCRdb, limited to in-frame rearrangements. These files lack a portion of the clones; in checked studies, under half of the deficit traces to unresolved V genes, and the cause of the others is not known. Across this sample there are approximately 270,000 clones, with around 85% seen only once. The ten top clones hold about 4.3% of the sample. Sequenced material: PBMCs or T cells enriched from blood (not recorded which). Receptor source: a woman aged 25 to 45 who had recovered from COVID-19.

The J gene is TRBJ2-1, the V gene TRBV24-1; the D gene is possibly TRBD2 (6 bases). The germline CDR1 and CDR2 sequences are KGHDR and SFDVKD. The V end was cut by 3 bases, the J end by 6 bases, with 11 bases between. The CDR3 spans 14 residues. The CDR3 region has the DNA TGTGCCACCAGTGATCCAGGAGCGGGCAATGAGCAGTTCTTC. It codes for CATSDPGAGNEQFF.

J is TRBJ2-1 and V is TRBV25-1; tentatively, D is TRBD2 (6 bases). Germline loops: CDR1 MGHDK, CDR2 SYGVNS. The CDR3 covers 13 residues. Trimming cost V 5 bases and J 3 bases, with 8 bases left between them. This CDR3 reads CASSKGLYNEQFF. The CDR3 nucleotides are TGTGCCAGCAGTAAGGGACTCTACAATGAGCAGTTCTTC.

The chain has TRBV6-5 and TRBJ1-3; D uncertain. Deletions cut 2 bases from V and 0 bases from J, with 11 bases between. From germline, CDR1 is MNHEY and CDR2 SVGAGI. The CDR3 is 16 residues long. CDR3 amino acids: CASSYQWASSGNTIYF. The CDR3 DNA sequence: TGTGCCAGCAGTTACCAGTGGGCAAGCTCTGGAAACACCATATATTTT.

V and J are TRBV6-5 and TRBJ2-1; 7 bases agree with TRBD1. Per germline, CDR1 MNHEY and CDR2 SVGAGI. This CDR3 has 14 residues. V trimming: 7 bases; J trimming: 6 bases; junction bases outside the gene matches: 9. The CDR3 nucleotides are TGTGCCAGCATCCCCGGGACAGCAGCCAATGAGCAGTTCTTC. Protein product: CASIPGTAANEQFF.

The rearrangement joins TRBV27 to TRBJ2-7; the match to TRBD1 covers 9 bases. The CDR3 has 15 amino acids. CDR1 and CDR2 from the germline V gene are MNHEY and SMNVEV (reference sequence). J gave up 6 bases and V 2 bases, and 8 bases lay outside the gene matches. The CDR3 loop reads CASSLIPGQGSEQYF. The CDR3 DNA reads TGTGCCAGCAGTTTAATTCCGGGACAGGGATCCGAGCAGTACTTC.

The sample holds one count of this clone. The V call is TRBV19, the J call TRBJ1-4; the D gene is possibly TRBD1 (6 bases). The CDR3 runs 15 residues. Germline values: CDR1 LNHDA, CDR2 SQIVND (reference sequence). V lost 5 bases, J lost 6 bases, and 16 bases lay in between. The CDR3 nucleotides read TGTGCCAGTAGTGCCGACAGGTCAAGAGATGAAAAACTGTTTTTT. It yields the protein CASSADRSRDEKLFF.

This sequence joins TRBV5-1 and TRBJ1-2; D perhaps matches TRBD1 (5 bases). Trimming removed 4 bases at V and 6 bases at J, with 13 bases between. Germline V gene data show CDR1 as SGHRS and CDR2 as YFSETQ. The CDR3 is 13 amino acids. The CDR3: CASSPDMSDGYTF. CDR3 coding DNA: TGCGCCAGCAGCCCGGACATGTCGGATGGCTACACCTTC.

The V and J genes are TRBV28 and TRBJ1-2; no clear D gene. The CDR3 length is 14 residues. Looked up from germline, CDR1 is MDHEN and CDR2 is SYDVKM. Trimming left V 7 bases short and J 4 bases short, with 16 bases between. CDR3 in amino acids: CASMAAGRFYGYTF. Written as DNA, the CDR3 is TGTGCCAGCATGGCGGCGGGTAGATTCTATGGCTACACCTTC.

The chain has TRBV28 and TRBJ2-1; possibly TRBD2 for D (6 bases). The length of the CDR3 is 13 residues. From germline, CDR1 is MDHEN and CDR2 SYDVKM. Trimming took off 3 bases at V and 9 bases at J, with 12 bases between the two ends. The CDR3 loop is CASSFWRGGEQFF. In DNA form, the CDR3 reads TGTGCCAGCAGTTTCTGGCGGGGCGGTGAGCAGTTCTTC.

V and J are TRBV28 and TRBJ1-1; no definite D call. Trimming removed 0 bases from V and 3 bases from J, with 11 bases in between. Per the germline V gene, CDR1 is MDHEN and CDR2 is SYDVKM. The CDR3 spans 15 residues. The CDR3 region has the DNA TGTGCCAGCAGTTTATGGGGCAGGAGGGACACTGAAGCTTTCTTT. Residues: CASSLWGRRDTEAFF.

This clone was seen only once. The gene calls are TRBV11-1 and TRBJ1-1; the D gene is possibly TRBD1 (5 bases). CDR3 length: 14 amino acids. Per the germline V gene, CDR1 is SGHAT and CDR2 is FQDESV (reference sequence). Trimming took off 5 bases at V and 0 bases at J, with 10 bases between the two ends. The chain's CDR3 is CASSPRQLNTEAFF. The CDR3 region has the DNA TGTGCCAGCAGCCCGAGACAGTTGAACACTGAAGCTTTCTTT.

The chain couples TRBV7-8 to TRBJ1-2; TRBD1 aligns across 9 bases. V lost 4 bases and J lost 6; bases outside the gene matches: 9. This CDR3 comprises 15 residues. CDR1 is SGHVS and CDR2 is FQNEAQ in the germline V gene. The CDR3 region has the DNA TGTGCCAGCAGCTCGTCCCGGGACAGGGTTGATGGCTACACCTTC. The encoded protein is CASSSSRDRVDGYTF.

The chain uses TRBV19 and TRBJ1-6; D is uncertain. Trimming removed 1 base at V and 7 bases at J, with 14 bases between. CDR1 is LNHDA, CDR2 SQIVND, per germline (reference sequence). The CDR3 is 16 residues long. The DNA of the CDR3 is TGTGCCAGTAGTATAGGGGGAGCAGGAATCAATTCACCCCTCCACTTT. Its translation: CASSIGGAGINSPLHF.

The rearrangement links TRBV4-2 to TRBJ1-4, with a tentative D call TRBD1 (5 bases). The length of the CDR3 is 16 residues. Germline V gene data show CDR1 as LGHNA and CDR2 as YNFKEQ. Trimming left V 5 bases short and J 0 bases short, with 13 bases between. The CDR3 DNA reads as TGTGCCAGCAGCTATCCCCAGGGTGCAACTAATGAAAAACTGTTTTTT. It translates to CASSYPQGATNEKLFF.

The chain has TRBV9 and TRBJ1-2, with TRBD1 identical over 8 bases. J was trimmed by 8 bases and V by 10 bases; bases with no gene match: 13. Looked up from germline, CDR1 is SGDLS and CDR2 is YYNGEE. The CDR3 sequence is 13 residues long. The CDR3 DNA reads as TGTGCCTCAGGGGTCGGGGCAGGGGGCGGCTACACCTTC. Protein sequence: CASGVGAGGGYTF.

This chain joins TRBV11-3 and TRBJ2-1, with D perhaps TRBD2 (5 bases). This CDR3 is built from 14 residues. Per the germline V gene, CDR1 is SGHNT and CDR2 is YENEEA. V lost 5 bases to trimming and J lost 5 bases, with 13 bases between them. CDR3 sequence reads: CASSLGGRDNEQFF. CDR3 DNA: TGTGCCAGCAGCCTAGGAGGTCGGGACAATGAGCAGTTCTTC.

This clone was seen only a few times. The rearrangement uses TRBV11-2 and TRBJ2-7, with 11 nucleotides matching TRBD1. This CDR3 contains 17 residues. V shed 5 bases, J shed 1 base, and the junction held 10 bases outside the gene matches. Germline CDR1 is SGHAT and CDR2 is FQNNGV. The CDR3: CASSPGTGGLSSYEQYF. The CDR3, as DNA: TGTGCCAGCAGCCCCGGGACAGGGGGATTGAGTTCCTACGAGCAGTACTTC.

The chain employs TRBV7-2 and TRBJ2-2; 12 positions agree with TRBD1. CDR3 length equals 16 residues. CDR1 and CDR2 from the germline V gene are SGHTA and FQGNSA. After removal of 6 bases from V and 5 bases from J, the junction contained 7 bases not matched to a gene. The CDR3 nucleotides read TGTGCCAGCAGGTCCGGGACAGGGGGCCCGACCGGGGAGCTGTTTTTT. This sequence encodes CASRSGTGGPTGELFF.

This rearrangement joins TRBV19 to TRBJ2-1, with 10 bases aligning to TRBD2. V was clipped by 1 base and J by 8 bases; unmatched bases: 11. Germline V lookup: CDR1 LNHDA, CDR2 SQIVND (reference sequence). The CDR3 spans 17 residues. This CDR3 is CASSIASGRAWGDEQFF. The DNA of the CDR3 is TGTGCCAGTAGTATAGCCAGCGGGAGGGCCTGGGGCGATGAGCAGTTCTTC. The entire variable domain, with the rest obtained from reference TRBV19 and TRBJ2-1, is as follows: DGGITQSPKYLFRKEGQNVTLSCEQNLNHDAMYWYRQDPGQGLRLIYYSQIVNDFQKGDIAEGYSVSREKKESFPLTVTSAQKNPTAFYLCASSIASGRAWGDEQFFGPGTRLTVL.

The CDR3 DNA reads TGTGCCAGCAGCAGGATCGGCTCTGGGGCCAACGTCCTGACTTTC. It yields the protein CASSRIGSGANVLTF. The chain joins TRBV2 to TRBJ2-6; no clear D gene. The CDR3 has 15 residues. Germline V lookup: CDR1 SNHLY, CDR2 FYNNEI. Trimming took 6 bases from V and 0 from J, leaving 9 bases between them.

The rearrangement joins TRBV19 to TRBJ2-3; 12 nucleotides agree with TRBD2. V trimming: 7 bases; J trimming: 2 bases; junction bases outside the gene matches: 10. The CDR3 length is 17 residues. Looked up from germline, CDR1 is LNHDA and CDR2 is SQIVND (reference sequence). The CDR3 DNA reads as TGTGCCAGTAAGGTCACTAGCGGGGGGCCTGTCACAGATACGCAGTATTTT. It codes for CASKVTSGGPVTDTQYF.

The chain uses TRBV10-1 and TRBJ2-1; D possibly corresponds to TRBD2 (6 bases). V was pared by 4 bases and J by 9 bases, with 10 bases between. The V gene's germline CDR1 is WNHNN and CDR2 SYGVQD (reference sequence). The CDR3 length is 12 residues. The CDR3 loop reads CASSASGGEQFF. The CDR3 coding sequence is TGCGCCAGCAGTGCTTCCGGGGGTGAGCAGTTCTTC.

This clone came up a few times. V is TRBV10-3 and J is TRBJ1-1; TRBD1 matches 9 bases. The ends lost 0 bases at V and 11 bases at J; junction bases unmatched: 13. The CDR3 consists of 16 residues. Germline CDR1 ENHRY, CDR2 SYGVKD. The CDR3 DNA follows: TGTGCCATCAGTGAGTCGAAAGGGACAGGGATGATGATTGCTTTCTTT. It codes for CAISESKGTGMMIAFF.

This clone was counted once. The V and J genes are TRBV5-6 and TRBJ2-7, with 14 bases fitting TRBD2. The germline CDR1 and CDR2 sequences are SGHDT and YYEEEE. The V gene end was trimmed by 0 bases and the J gene end by 2 bases; junction bases not matched to a gene: 7. CDR3 size: 18 residues. The CDR3 loop reads CASSLALGTSGSPYEQYF. For the CDR3, the DNA is TGTGCCAGCAGCTTGGCCCTCGGGACTAGCGGGAGCCCCTACGAGCAGTACTTC. Complete variable domain (other parts from reference TRBV5-6 and TRBJ2-7): DAGVTQSPTHLIKTRGQQVTLRCSPKSGHDTVSWYQQALGQGPQFIFQYYEEEERQRGNFPDRFSGHQFPNYSSELNVNALLLGDSALYLCASSLALGTSGSPYEQYFGPGTRLTVT.

The chain combines TRBV28 with TRBJ1-4; 7 bases are shared with TRBD1. CDR3 length: 14 residues. CDR1 is MDHEN, CDR2 SYDVKM, per germline. V gave up 4 bases and J gave up 10 bases; unmatched junction bases: 9. The CDR3: CASSSLTGVGKLFF. In nucleotides, the CDR3 is TGTGCCAGCAGTTCATTAACAGGGGTGGGAAAACTGTTTTTT.

The chain couples TRBV10-3 to TRBJ2-7; tentatively, D is TRBD2 (7 bases). The V gene's germline CDR1 is ENHRY and CDR2 SYGVKD. The length of the CDR3 is 17 residues. Trimming stripped 3 bases from V and 6 bases from J, with 24 bases between. The CDR3 region is CAISDSTLLGGAGEQYF. In DNA, the CDR3 is TGTGCCATCAGTGACTCAACTCTCCTGGGGGGGGCGGGCGAGCAGTACTTC.

This chain links TRBV3-1 (or the pseudogene TRBV3-2) with TRBJ1-5, with 7 bases fitting TRBD1. With V trimmed by 4 bases and J by 3 bases, 6 bases remained unmatched. The CDR3 has 15 residues. The germline V gene has CDR1 LGHDT and CDR2 YNNKEL (reference sequence). The CDR3 loop is CASSPRTGYNQPQHF. The CDR3 DNA reads TGTGCCAGCAGCCCCAGGACAGGCTACAATCAGCCCCAGCATTTT.

The rearrangement joins TRBV7-2 to TRBJ2-2; 8 nucleotides agree with TRBD1. The CDR3 extends over 16 amino acids. V trimming: 8 bases; J trimming: 2 bases; junction bases outside the gene matches: 10. Germline assignment: CDR1 SGHTA and CDR2 FQGNSA. The CDR3 DNA reads as TGTGCCAGCCCCCTGGCCCAGGGGGCCAACACCGGGGAGCTGTTTTTT. Translating gives CASPLAQGANTGELFF.

The chain combines TRBV7-9 with TRBJ1-4; D possibly corresponds to TRBD1 (6 bases). Germline V gives CDR1 SEHNR, CDR2 FQNEAQ (reference sequence). V was cut by 5 bases and J by 7 bases, with 14 bases left in between. The CDR3 is 14 residues long. This CDR3 reads CASSPQGQAEKLFF. In DNA form, the CDR3 reads TGTGCCAGCAGCCCGCAGGGGCAGGCTGAAAAACTGTTTTTT.

This clone has just one count. This chain uses TRBV27 with TRBJ1-2, with D tentatively TRBD1 (6 bases). Trimming cost V 2 bases and J 5 bases, with 15 bases left between them. This CDR3 region has 15 residues. The germline CDR1 and CDR2 sequences are MNHEY and SMNVEV (reference sequence). In nucleotides, the CDR3 is TGTGCCAGCAGTTTAAGCTGGGGGAGGGGGTATGGCTACACCTTC. Protein sequence: CASSLSWGRGYGYTF.

The rearrangement uses TRBV27 and TRBJ1-5, with 7 positions matching TRBD1. The CDR3 is made up of 15 amino acids. The V segment lost 3 bases and the J segment 2 bases; nucleotides outside the gene matches: 4. Germline CDR1 reads MNHEY; CDR2 reads SMNVEV (reference sequence). CDR3 DNA sequence: TGTGCCAGCAGTTTCGTCGGACAGGGCAATCAGCCCCAGCATTTT. Translation: CASSFVGQGNQPQHF.